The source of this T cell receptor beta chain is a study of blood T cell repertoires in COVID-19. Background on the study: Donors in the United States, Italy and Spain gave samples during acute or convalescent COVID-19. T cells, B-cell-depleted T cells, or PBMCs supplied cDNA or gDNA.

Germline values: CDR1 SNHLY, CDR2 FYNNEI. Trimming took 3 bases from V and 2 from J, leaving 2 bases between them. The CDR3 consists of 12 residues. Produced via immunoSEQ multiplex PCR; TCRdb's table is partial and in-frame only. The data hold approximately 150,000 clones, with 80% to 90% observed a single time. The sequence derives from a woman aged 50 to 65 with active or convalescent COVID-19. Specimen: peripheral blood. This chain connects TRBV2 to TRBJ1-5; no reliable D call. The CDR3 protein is CASSDGNQPQHF. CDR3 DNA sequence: TGTGCCAGCAGTGACGGCAATCAGCCCCAGCATTTT.